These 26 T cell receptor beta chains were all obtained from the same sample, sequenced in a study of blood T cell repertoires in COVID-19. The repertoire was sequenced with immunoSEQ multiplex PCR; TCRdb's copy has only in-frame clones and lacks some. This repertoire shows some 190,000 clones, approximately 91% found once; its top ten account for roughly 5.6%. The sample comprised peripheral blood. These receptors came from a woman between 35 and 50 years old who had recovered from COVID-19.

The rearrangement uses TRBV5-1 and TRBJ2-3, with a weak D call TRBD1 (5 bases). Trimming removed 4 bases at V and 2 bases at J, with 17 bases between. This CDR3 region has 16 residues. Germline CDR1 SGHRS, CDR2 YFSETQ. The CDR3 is CASSARTQTITDTQYF. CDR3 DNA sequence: TGCGCCAGCAGCGCGAGGACACAAACAATCACAGATACGCAGTATTTT.

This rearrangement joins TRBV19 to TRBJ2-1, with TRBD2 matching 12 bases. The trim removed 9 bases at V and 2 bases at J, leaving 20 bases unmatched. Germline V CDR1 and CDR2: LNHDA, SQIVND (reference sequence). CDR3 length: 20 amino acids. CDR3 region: CASTRPQGTSGSGTYNEQFF. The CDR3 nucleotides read TGTGCCAGCACCAGGCCCCAAGGGACTAGCGGGTCGGGGACCTACAATGAGCAGTTCTTC.

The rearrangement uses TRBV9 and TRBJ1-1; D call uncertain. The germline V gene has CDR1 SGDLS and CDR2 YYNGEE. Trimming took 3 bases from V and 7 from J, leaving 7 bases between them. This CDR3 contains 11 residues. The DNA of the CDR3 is TGTGCCAGCAGCGACGGGTATGAAGCTTTCTTT. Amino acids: CASSDGYEAFF.

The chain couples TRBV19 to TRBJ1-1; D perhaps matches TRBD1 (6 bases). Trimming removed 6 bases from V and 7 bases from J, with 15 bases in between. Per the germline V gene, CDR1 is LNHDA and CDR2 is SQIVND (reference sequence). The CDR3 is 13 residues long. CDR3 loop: CASRRGGSGEAFF. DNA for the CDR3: TGTGCCAGTAGGCGGGGGGGCTCAGGTGAAGCTTTCTTT.

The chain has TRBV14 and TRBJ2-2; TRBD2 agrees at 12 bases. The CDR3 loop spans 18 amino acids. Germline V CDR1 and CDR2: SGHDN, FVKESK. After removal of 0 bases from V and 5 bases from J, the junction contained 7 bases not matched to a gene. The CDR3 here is CASSQDLAGGPKTGELFF. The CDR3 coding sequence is TGTGCCAGCAGCCAAGACCTAGCGGGAGGGCCTAAGACCGGGGAGCTGTTTTTT.

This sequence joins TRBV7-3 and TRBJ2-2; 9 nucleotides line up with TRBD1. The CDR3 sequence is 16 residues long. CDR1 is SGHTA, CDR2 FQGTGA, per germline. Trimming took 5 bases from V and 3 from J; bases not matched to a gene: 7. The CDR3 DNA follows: TGTGCCAGCAGCCTCGGGACAGGGTTAGACACCGGGGAGCTGTTTTTT. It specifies CASSLGTGLDTGELFF.

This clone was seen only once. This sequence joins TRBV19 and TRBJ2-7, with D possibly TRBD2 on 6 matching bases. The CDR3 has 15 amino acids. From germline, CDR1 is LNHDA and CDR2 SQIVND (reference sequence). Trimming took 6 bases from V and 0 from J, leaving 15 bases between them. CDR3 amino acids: CASSHPGLSSYEQYF. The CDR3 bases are TGTGCCAGTAGCCACCCGGGACTTAGCTCCTACGAGCAGTACTTC. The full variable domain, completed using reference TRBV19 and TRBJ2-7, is DGGITQSPKYLFRKEGQNVTLSCEQNLNHDAMYWYRQDPGQGLRLIYYSQIVNDFQKGDIAEGYSVSREKKESFPLTVTSAQKNPTAFYLCASSHPGLSSYEQYFGPGTRLTVT.

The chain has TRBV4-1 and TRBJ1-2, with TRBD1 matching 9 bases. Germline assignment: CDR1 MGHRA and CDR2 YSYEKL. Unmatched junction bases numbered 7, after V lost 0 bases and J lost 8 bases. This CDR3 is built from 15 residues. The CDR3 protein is CASSQDEQGAQGYTF. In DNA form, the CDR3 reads TGCGCCAGCAGCCAAGATGAACAGGGGGCGCAAGGCTACACCTTC.

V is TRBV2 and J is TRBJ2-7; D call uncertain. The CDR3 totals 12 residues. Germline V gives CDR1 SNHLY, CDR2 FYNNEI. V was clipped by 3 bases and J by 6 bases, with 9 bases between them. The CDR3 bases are TGTGCCAGCAGTGATAATGTGAGCGAGCAGTACTTC. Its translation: CASSDNVSEQYF. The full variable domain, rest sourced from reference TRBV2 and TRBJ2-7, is EPEVTQTPSHQVTQMGQEVILRCVPISNHLYFYWYRQILGQKVEFLVSFYNNEISEKSEIFDDQFSVERPDGSNFTLKIRSTKLEDSAMYFCASSDNVSEQYFGPGTRLTVT.

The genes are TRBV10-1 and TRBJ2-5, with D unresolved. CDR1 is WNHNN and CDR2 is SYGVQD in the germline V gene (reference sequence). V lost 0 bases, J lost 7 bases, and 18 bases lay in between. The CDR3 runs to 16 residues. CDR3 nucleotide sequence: TGCGCCAGCAGTGAGTCGCCTCTTTCCCTGGAGAGGACCCAGTACTTC. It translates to CASSESPLSLERTQYF.

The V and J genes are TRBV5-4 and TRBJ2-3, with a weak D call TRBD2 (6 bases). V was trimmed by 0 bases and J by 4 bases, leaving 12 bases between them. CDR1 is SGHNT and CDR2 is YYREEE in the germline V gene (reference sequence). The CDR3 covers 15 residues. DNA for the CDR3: TGTGCCAGCAGCTTGGGGGGACTGGGGGCAGATACGCAGTATTTT. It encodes CASSLGGLGADTQYF.

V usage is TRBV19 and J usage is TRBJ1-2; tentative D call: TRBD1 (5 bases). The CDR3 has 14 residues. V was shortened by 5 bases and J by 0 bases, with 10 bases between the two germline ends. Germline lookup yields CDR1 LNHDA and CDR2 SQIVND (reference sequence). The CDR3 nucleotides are TGTGCCAGTAGTGCCGGGACTGCTAACTATGGCTACACCTTC. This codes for CASSAGTANYGYTF.

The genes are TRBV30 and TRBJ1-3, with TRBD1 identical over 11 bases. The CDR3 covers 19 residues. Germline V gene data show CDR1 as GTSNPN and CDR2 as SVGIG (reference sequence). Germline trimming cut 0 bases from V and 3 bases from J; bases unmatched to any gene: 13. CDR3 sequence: CAWSVPSRTGGNSGNTIYF. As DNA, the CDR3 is TGTGCCTGGAGTGTACCATCGAGGACAGGGGGCAATAGTGGAAACACCATATATTTT.

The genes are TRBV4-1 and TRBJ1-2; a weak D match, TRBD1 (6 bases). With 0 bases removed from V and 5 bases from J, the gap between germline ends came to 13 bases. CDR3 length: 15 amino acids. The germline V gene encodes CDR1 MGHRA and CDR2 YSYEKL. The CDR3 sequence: CASSQDRVTGYGYTF. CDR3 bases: TGCGCCAGCAGCCAAGATAGGGTCACAGGGTATGGCTACACCTTC.

The CDR3 region has the DNA TGTGCCAGCAGGCCCGGCTCTGGGGCCAACGTCCTGACTTTC. Protein product: CASRPGSGANVLTF. The chain joins TRBV5-6 to TRBJ2-6, with D uncertain. V dropped 5 bases and J dropped 0 bases, with 6 bases sitting between them. This CDR3 is built from 14 residues. Germline V gives CDR1 SGHDT, CDR2 YYEEEE.

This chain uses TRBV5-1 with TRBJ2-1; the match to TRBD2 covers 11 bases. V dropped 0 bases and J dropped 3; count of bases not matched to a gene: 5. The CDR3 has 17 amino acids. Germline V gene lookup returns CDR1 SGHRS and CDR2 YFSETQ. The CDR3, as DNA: TGCGCCAGCAGCTTGGGACTAGCGGGATTAAGCTACAATGAGCAGTTCTTC. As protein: CASSLGLAGLSYNEQFF.

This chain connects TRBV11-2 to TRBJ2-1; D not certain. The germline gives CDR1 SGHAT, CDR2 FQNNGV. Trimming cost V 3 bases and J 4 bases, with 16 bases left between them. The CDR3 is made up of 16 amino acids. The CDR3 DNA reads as TGTGCCAGCAGCTTTTTATTAGGTTCAGCGTACAATGAGCAGTTCTTC. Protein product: CASSFLLGSAYNEQFF.

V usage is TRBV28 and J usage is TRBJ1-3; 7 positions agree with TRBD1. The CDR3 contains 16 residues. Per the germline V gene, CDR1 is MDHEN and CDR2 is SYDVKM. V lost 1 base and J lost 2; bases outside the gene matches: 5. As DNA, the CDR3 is TGTGCCAGCAGTTTATTAGAGACAGGGCCTGGAAACACCATATATTTT. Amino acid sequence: CASSLLETGPGNTIYF.

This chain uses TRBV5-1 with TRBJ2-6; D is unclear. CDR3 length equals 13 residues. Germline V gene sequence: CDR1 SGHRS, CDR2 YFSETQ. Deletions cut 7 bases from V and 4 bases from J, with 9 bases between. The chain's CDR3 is CASQDVGANVLTF. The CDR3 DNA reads TGCGCCAGCCAGGATGTAGGGGCCAACGTCCTGACTTTC. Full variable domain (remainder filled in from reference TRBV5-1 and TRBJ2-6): KAGVTQTPRYLIKTRGQQVTLSCSPISGHRSVSWYQQTPGQGLQFLFEYFSETQRNKGNFPGRFSGRQFSNSRSEMNVSTLELGDSALYLCASQDVGANVLTFGAGSRLTVL.

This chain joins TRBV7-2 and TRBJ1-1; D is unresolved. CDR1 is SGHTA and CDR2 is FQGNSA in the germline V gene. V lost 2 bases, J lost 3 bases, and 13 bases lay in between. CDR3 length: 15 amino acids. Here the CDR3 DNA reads TGTGCCAGCAGCTTAACTCCGTACGGGGACACTGAAGCTTTCTTT. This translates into CASSLTPYGDTEAFF.

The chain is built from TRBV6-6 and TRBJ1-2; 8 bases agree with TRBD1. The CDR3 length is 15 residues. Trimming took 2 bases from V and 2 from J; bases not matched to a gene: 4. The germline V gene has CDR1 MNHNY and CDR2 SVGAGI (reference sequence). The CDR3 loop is CASSYTDRVNYGYTF. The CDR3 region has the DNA TGTGCCAGCAGTTACACGGACAGGGTAAACTATGGCTACACCTTC.

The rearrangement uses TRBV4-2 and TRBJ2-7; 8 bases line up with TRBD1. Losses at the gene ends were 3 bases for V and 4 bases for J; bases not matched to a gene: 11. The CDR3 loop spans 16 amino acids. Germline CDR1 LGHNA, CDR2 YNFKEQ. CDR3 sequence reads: CASSQQIGQGLYEQYF. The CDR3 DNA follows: TGTGCCAGCAGCCAGCAAATCGGACAGGGTCTTTACGAGCAGTACTTC.

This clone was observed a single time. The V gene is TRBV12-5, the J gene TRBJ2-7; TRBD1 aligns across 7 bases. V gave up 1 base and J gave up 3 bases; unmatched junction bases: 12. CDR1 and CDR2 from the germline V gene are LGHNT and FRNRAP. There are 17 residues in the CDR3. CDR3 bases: TGTGCTAGTGGTTTGGGGCCCGACGACAGGGTGGGCTACGAGCAGTACTTC. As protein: CASGLGPDDRVGYEQYF.

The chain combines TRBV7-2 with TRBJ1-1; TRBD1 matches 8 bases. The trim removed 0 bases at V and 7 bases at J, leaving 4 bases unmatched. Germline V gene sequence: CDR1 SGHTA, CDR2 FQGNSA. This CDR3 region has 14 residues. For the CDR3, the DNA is TGTGCCAGCAGCTTAGCCGCCGGGACAGGTGAAGCTTTCTTT. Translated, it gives CASSLAAGTGEAFF.

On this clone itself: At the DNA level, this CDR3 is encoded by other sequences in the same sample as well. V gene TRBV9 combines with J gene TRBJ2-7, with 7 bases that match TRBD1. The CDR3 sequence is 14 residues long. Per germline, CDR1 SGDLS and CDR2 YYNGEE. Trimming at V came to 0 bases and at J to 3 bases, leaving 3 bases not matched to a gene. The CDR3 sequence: CASSVGQGDYEQYF. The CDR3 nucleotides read TGTGCCAGCAGCGTAGGACAGGGAGACTACGAGCAGTACTTC.

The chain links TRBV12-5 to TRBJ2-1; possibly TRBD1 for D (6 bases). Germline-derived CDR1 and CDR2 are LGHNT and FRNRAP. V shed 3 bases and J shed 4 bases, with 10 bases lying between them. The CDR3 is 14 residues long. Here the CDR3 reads CASGFDRTYNEQFF. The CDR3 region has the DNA TGTGCTAGTGGTTTTGACAGGACTTACAATGAGCAGTTCTTC.